A single sample gave rise to the 20 T cell receptor beta chains below, sequenced in a study of T-cell reconstitution after alpha-beta-depleted transplantation in children. Unique molecular identifiers were incorporated during preparation of the TCRbeta library. From the PCR reads, TCRdb called clonotypes with MiXCR, one entry per CDR3 protein. This table holds about 460,000 distinct CDR3 sequences, around 12% found once. Sequencing was performed on PBMCs from the stem cell graft donor, taken from the stem cell graft. Every receptor here comes from a human donor who donated a stem cell graft to a child with combined immunodeficiency.

The chain uses TRBV18 and TRBJ2-1; 9 nucleotides agree with TRBD1. The CDR3 extends over 16 amino acids. Germline trimming cut 6 bases from V and 5 bases from J; bases unmatched to any gene: 11. From germline, CDR1 is KGHSH and CDR2 LQKENI. The DNA of the CDR3 is TGTGCCAGCTCGCACCGAAACAGGGGGCCGAACAATGAGCAGTTCTTC. As protein: CASSHRNRGPNNEQFF.

The V gene is TRBV24-1, the J gene TRBJ2-2; 9 nucleotides agree with TRBD1. Germline V gene sequence: CDR1 KGHDR, CDR2 SFDVKD. The CDR3 has 16 residues. V lost 4 bases, J lost 5 bases, and 7 bases stayed unmatched. CDR3 region: CATSDQDRGATGELFF. DNA of the CDR3: TGTGCCACCAGTGACCAAGACAGGGGGGCTACCGGGGAGCTGTTTTTT.

At least ten counts were recorded for this clonotype. The gene calls are TRBV27 and TRBJ2-1; a weak D match, TRBD2 (6 bases). With 1 base removed from V and 9 bases from J, the gap between germline ends came to 10 bases. This CDR3 has 13 residues. Germline CDR1 and CDR2: MNHEY and SMNVEV (reference sequence). This chain's CDR3 is CASSLWEASEQFF. The CDR3 nucleotides are TGTGCCAGCAGTTTATGGGAGGCCAGTGAGCAGTTCTTC.

V usage is TRBV12-3 or TRBV12-4 and J usage is TRBJ2-2; D remains unclear. This CDR3 comprises 16 residues. The V and J ends lost 6 bases and 0 bases respectively, with 14 bases between them. The CDR3 nucleotides are TGTGCCAGCAGCCCCAGTGGGCTACCGAACACCGGGGAGCTGTTTTTT. Residues: CASSPSGLPNTGELFF.

The chain is built from TRBV11-2 and TRBJ2-6; D is uncertain. Trimming stripped 1 base from V and 0 bases from J, with 13 bases between. The CDR3 loop spans 18 amino acids. CDR1 is SGHAT and CDR2 is FQNNGV in the germline V gene. CDR3 in DNA: TGTGCCAGCAGCTTAGGTCGACGGAGCGACTCTGGGGCCAACGTCCTGACTTTC. It translates to CASSLGRRSDSGANVLTF.

Ten or more counts support this clonotype. The junction and the germline gene differ at one end; a read error may be behind it. J is TRBJ2-2 and V is TRBV18; D is perhaps TRBD2 (5 bases). This CDR3 has 13 amino acids. Germline CDR1 KGHSH, CDR2 LQKENI. CDR3 loop: CPSSPTGSRELFF. The DNA for the CDR3 is TGTCCCAGCTCACCAACGGGGTCCCGGGAGCTGTTTTTT.

This clonotype was counted only a few times. The chain joins TRBV28 to TRBJ1-2; no definite D call. The CDR3 length is 15 residues. Germline CDR1 reads MDHEN; CDR2 reads SYDVKM. V lost 2 bases, J lost 2 bases, and 12 bases lay in between. CDR3 in amino acids: CASSLVPGSNYGYTF. The CDR3 nucleotides are TGTGCCAGCAGTTTAGTCCCGGGCTCGAACTATGGCTACACCTTC.

This chain uses TRBV12-3 or TRBV12-4 with TRBJ2-6, with D maybe TRBD1 (5 bases). The CDR3 is 16 residues long. Trimming stripped 6 bases from V and 3 bases from J, with 15 bases between. CDR3 protein: CASRGLSGNGANVLTF. The CDR3 DNA sequence: TGTGCCAGCAGGGGCCTGTCAGGGAATGGGGCCAACGTCCTGACTTTC.

This chain joins TRBV4-2 and TRBJ2-2, with 8 bases aligning to TRBD2. Germline V gene sequence: CDR1 LGHNA, CDR2 YNFKEQ. The CDR3 contains 15 residues. V shed 2 bases and J 8 bases; nucleotides not matched to a gene: 7. This CDR3 reads CASSQRGGLRGELFF. CDR3 DNA sequence: TGTGCCAGCAGCCAACGGGGGGGCCTACGAGGGGAGCTGTTTTTT.

This clonotype was seen ten or more times. The chain combines TRBV27 with TRBJ2-7; 8 bases map to TRBD1. Losses at the gene ends were 0 bases for V and 4 bases for J; bases not matched to a gene: 2. Germline V lookup: CDR1 MNHEY, CDR2 SMNVEV (reference sequence). The CDR3 contains 14 residues. The CDR3, as DNA: TGTGCCAGCAGTTTATCCAGGGGGCAGTACGAGCAGTACTTC. Encoded protein: CASSLSRGQYEQYF.

This clonotype was seen a handful of times. This chain links TRBV10-3 with TRBJ2-3, with 9 bases identical to TRBD2. V trimming: 7 bases; J trimming: 4 bases; junction bases outside the gene matches: 3. The CDR3 extends over 13 amino acids. Germline-derived CDR1 and CDR2 are ENHRY and SYGVKD. This chain's CDR3 is CAIKLAGPDTQYF. In nucleotides, the CDR3 is TGTGCCATCAAACTAGCGGGCCCAGATACGCAGTATTTT.

This clonotype was counted a few times. The rearrangement joins TRBV12-3 or TRBV12-4 to TRBJ2-7, with 9 bases fitting TRBD1. Trimming took 6 bases from V and 4 from J; bases not matched to a gene: 10. The CDR3 contains 15 residues. The CDR3 loop reads CASSPRTGVPYEQYF. In DNA form, the CDR3 reads TGTGCCAGCAGCCCCAGGACAGGGGTCCCTTACGAGCAGTACTTC.

This clonotype was counted a few times. This chain uses TRBV29-1 with TRBJ1-1; D is undetermined. Germline V lookup: CDR1 SQVTM, CDR2 ANQGSEA. Trimming stripped 6 bases from V and 1 base from J, with 12 bases between. This CDR3 has 13 residues. CDR3 coding DNA: TGCAGCGTGGGCCGGATGAGGAACACTGAAGCTTTCTTT. Translating gives CSVGRMRNTEAFF.

This clonotype was picked up a small number of times. The gene calls are TRBV6-1 and TRBJ2-6, with D possibly being TRBD2 (5 bases). The CDR3 sequence is 17 residues long. The V gene's germline CDR1 is MNHNS and CDR2 SASEGT. Trimming removed 6 bases at V and 0 bases at J, with 15 bases between. CDR3 sequence reads: CASSGDLYRSGANVLTF. In DNA form, the CDR3 reads TGTGCCAGCAGCGGGGATCTGTACCGCTCTGGGGCCAACGTCCTGACTTTC.

V usage is TRBV3-1 and J usage is TRBJ2-7, with TRBD1 as a possible D gene (5 bases). V lost 4 bases to trimming and J lost 3 bases, with 16 bases between them. CDR1 and CDR2 (germline): LGHDT, YNNKEL (reference sequence). CDR3 size: 15 residues. CDR3 bases: TGTGCCAGCAGCCCCAGAAACCAGGGAAGCTACGAGCAGTACTTC. The encoded protein is CASSPRNQGSYEQYF.

This clonotype showed up just a few times. This chain connects TRBV24-1 to TRBJ2-3, with a possible D match to TRBD2 (5 bases). Per germline, CDR1 KGHDR and CDR2 SFDVKD. Trimming took off 9 bases at V and 7 bases at J, with 19 bases between the two ends. This CDR3 comprises 14 residues. Here the CDR3 DNA reads TGTGCCACCGAGTCGGAGGCCGTGCACAATACGCAGTATTTT. This translates into CATESEAVHNTQYF.

The chain joins TRBV27 to TRBJ2-2; 11 bases are a match to TRBD1. J was trimmed by 6 bases and V by 6 bases; bases with no gene match: 6. Per germline, CDR1 MNHEY and CDR2 SMNVEV (reference sequence). The CDR3 has 15 amino acids. The CDR3 DNA follows: TGTGCCAGCAGAACCGGGACAGGGGGGGCCGGGGAGCTGTTTTTT. This codes for CASRTGTGGAGELFF.

This clonotype was seen a handful of times. The CDR3 spells CASSEAGPNYNEQFF. The CDR3, as DNA: TGTGCCAGCAGCGAGGCGGGGCCGAACTACAATGAGCAGTTCTTC. The chain uses TRBV9 and TRBJ2-1; D possibly corresponds to TRBD2 (6 bases). The CDR3 length is 15 residues. CDR1 and CDR2 (germline): SGDLS, YYNGEE. Trimming pared 3 bases from V and 3 bases from J, leaving 13 bases between.

The V call is TRBV3-1, the J call TRBJ2-3, with D perhaps matching TRBD2 (5 bases). The V and J ends lost 1 base and 0 bases respectively, with 11 bases between them. This CDR3 comprises 16 residues. From germline, CDR1 is LGHDT and CDR2 YNNKEL (reference sequence). This CDR3 is CASSQGRQRSTDTQYF. The CDR3 DNA reads TGTGCCAGCAGCCAAGGGAGGCAGCGGAGCACAGATACGCAGTATTTT.

This clonotype has at least ten counts. The CDR3, as DNA: TGTGCCAGCAGCTTAGGACAGGTCAATCAGCCCCAGCATTTT. This gives the protein CASSLGQVNQPQHF. The chain employs TRBV5-8 and TRBJ1-5, with TRBD1 matching over 7 bases. Trimming took 2 bases from V and 3 from J; bases not matched to a gene: 2. This CDR3 is 14 amino acids long. The germline gives CDR1 SGHTS, CDR2 YDEGEE.